Below, one T cell receptor (beta chain) is given with its context. Antigen specificity is unknown. The data originate from a study of CD8 T cells in ankylosing spondylitis. General observations from the study: Researchers report that disease-linked clones proved CD8+ and relatively rare in peripheral blood. Within ankylosing spondylitis blood, a TCR beta motif made up of eight or nine highly homologous variants appeared to be characteristic. Existing reports had already noted some motif variants in reactive arthritis synovial fluid and blood. In ankylosing spondylitis patients, matched synovial fluid reportedly showed significant enrichment of disease-linked clones.

It was by quantitative 5'-RACE with molecular barcodes that TCR beta libraries were made. TCRdb used MiXCR to reprocess the 5' RACE reads, holding one entry per CDR3 protein. The sample yields hundreds of thousands of distinct CDR3 sequences, over 9.5% seen once. The V gene's germline CDR1 is MDHEN and CDR2 SYDVKM. CDR3 length equals 15 residues. J lost 3 bases, V lost 5 bases, and 3 bases had no gene match. The chain links TRBV28 to TRBJ2-5; 13 bases match TRBD2. This clonotype was obtained from a male donor with ankylosing spondylitis. The sequenced sample consisted of blood, either unsorted or a sorted T cell fraction (not recorded which). The CDR3 sequence: CASSRGTSGKETQYF. DNA of the CDR3: TGTGCCAGCAGTCGTGGGACTAGCGGGAAAGAGACCCAGTACTTC.